This TCR beta chain was profiled in a study of blood T cell repertoires in COVID-19. This table comes from immunoSEQ multiplex PCR, and its TCRdb copy is limited to in-frame clones, with some not included. In the table there are fewer than 400,000 clones, roughly 85% of which are singletons. This clone has a single count. The CDR3 is made up of 16 amino acids. The germline V and J ends were trimmed by 6 bases and 5 bases, with 20 bases remaining between them. Germline values: CDR1 WSHSY, CDR2 SAAADI. V gene TRBV10-2 combines with J gene TRBJ2-1; possibly TRBD2 for D (6 bases). The sequence was obtained from a woman aged 30 to 39 who had been exposed to COVID-19. Sequencing used PBMCs or T cells enriched from blood (not recorded which). Written as DNA, the CDR3 is TGCGCCAGCAGAAGATCGGGCGGGGAGAAAAACAATGAGCAGTTCTTC. This translates into CASRRSGGEKNNEQFF.